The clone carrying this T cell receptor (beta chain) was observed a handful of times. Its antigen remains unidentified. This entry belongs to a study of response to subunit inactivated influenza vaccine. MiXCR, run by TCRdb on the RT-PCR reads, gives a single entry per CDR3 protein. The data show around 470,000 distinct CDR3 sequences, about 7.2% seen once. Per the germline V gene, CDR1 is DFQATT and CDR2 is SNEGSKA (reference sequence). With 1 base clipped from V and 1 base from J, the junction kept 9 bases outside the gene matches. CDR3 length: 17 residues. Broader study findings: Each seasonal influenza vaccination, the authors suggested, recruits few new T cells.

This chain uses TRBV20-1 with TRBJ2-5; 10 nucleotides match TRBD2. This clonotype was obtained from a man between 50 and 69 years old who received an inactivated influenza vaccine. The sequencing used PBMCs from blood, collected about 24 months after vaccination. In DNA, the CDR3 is TGCAGTGCTAGAGGGGGGCTAGCGGGAGAAGCCCAAGAGACCCAGTACTTC. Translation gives CSARGGLAGEAQETQYF.